Below, 6 T cell receptor beta chains from the same sample are listed, as sequenced in a study of CD4+ T cells in melanoma. TCRdb's table, derived via immunoSEQ multiplex PCR, lists solely in-frame clones and lacks some. There are some 110,000 clones in the sample; around 93% occur only once, and 2.5% to 3.5% lies in the top ten. The sequenced sample was peripheral blood. The receptors here all came from a human donor with melanoma.

This chain links TRBV28 with TRBJ1-6; 8 nucleotides line up with TRBD1. Germline V lookup: CDR1 MDHEN, CDR2 SYDVKM. CDR3 size: 16 residues. V lost 1 base, J lost 11 bases, and 10 bases stayed unmatched. This CDR3 is CASSLLRGTGDPPLHF. The CDR3 nucleotides read TGTGCCAGCAGTTTATTGCGCGGGACAGGTGATCCACCCCTCCACTTT.

This chain joins TRBV11-1 and TRBJ2-2; 9 nucleotides match TRBD1. With V trimmed by 8 bases and J by 5 bases, 12 bases remained unmatched. The CDR3 spans 16 residues. Looked up from germline, CDR1 is SGHAT and CDR2 is FQDESV (reference sequence). CDR3 protein: CASGRDRGFATGELFF. The CDR3 DNA is TGTGCCAGCGGGAGAGACAGGGGGTTCGCGACCGGGGAGCTGTTTTTT.

This chain uses TRBV29-1 with TRBJ2-5; 11 bases are shared with TRBD2. Germline values: CDR1 SQVTM, CDR2 ANQGSEA. The V gene end was trimmed by 6 bases and the J gene end by 5 bases; junction bases not matched to a gene: 11. There are 15 residues in the CDR3. CDR3 sequence (DNA): TGCAGCGTGCTAGGGACTAGCGGAGCACGGGAGACCCAGTACTTC. Translated, it gives CSVLGTSGARETQYF.

V is TRBV25-1 and J is TRBJ2-1; no clear D gene. CDR3 size: 11 residues. Looked up from germline, CDR1 is MGHDK and CDR2 is SYGVNS. Between the trimmed V and J ends, which lost 4 bases and 7 bases, there was a span of 5 bases. CDR3 protein: CASSVGNEQFF. DNA of the CDR3: TGTGCCAGCAGTGTAGGAAATGAGCAGTTCTTC.

The chain links TRBV7-3 to TRBJ2-3; TRBD2 matches 13 bases. CDR1 is SGHTA and CDR2 is FQGTGA in the germline V gene. With 6 bases clipped from V and 2 bases from J, the junction kept 5 bases outside the gene matches. This CDR3 is 16 amino acids long. This CDR3 is CASRSGLAGNTDTQYF. For the CDR3, the DNA is TGTGCCAGCAGGTCGGGACTAGCGGGGAACACAGATACGCAGTATTTT.

The CDR3: CATSRGGSNYGYTF. The CDR3 DNA reads as TGTGCCACCAGCAGGGGAGGGTCGAACTATGGCTACACCTTC. The chain couples TRBV15 to TRBJ1-2; D unclear. Germline assignment: CDR1 LNHNV and CDR2 YYDKDF (reference sequence). This CDR3 region has 14 residues. V dropped 3 bases and J dropped 2 bases, with 10 bases sitting between them.